These 9 T cell receptor beta chains were sequenced from one sample in a study of shared clonotypes between healthy human individuals. TCRdb keeps only in-frame clones here, not all; method: immunoSEQ multiplex PCR. The sample has more than 400,000 clones, 95% to 96% seen once. Sequenced: naive CD4+ T cells sorted from blood. Subset defined: CD45RA+ positively selected. Receptors originate from a woman younger than 45 in good health.

CDR3 bases: TGTGCCAGCAGCGTAGTCGGGGCTGGGGAGCAGTACTTC. This codes for CASSVVGAGEQYF. The chain carries TRBV9 and TRBJ2-5, with D possibly called TRBD1 or TRBD2 (5 bases each). This CDR3 comprises 13 residues. CDR1 and CDR2 (germline): SGDLS, YYNGEE. V lost 0 bases, J lost 11 bases, and 14 bases lay in between.

In this sample, this clone turned up once. The rearrangement links TRBV10-3 to TRBJ2-1; TRBD2 matches 10 bases. CDR3 length: 17 residues. Unmatched junction bases numbered 11, after V lost 3 bases and J lost 6 bases. CDR1 and CDR2 from the germline V gene are ENHRY and SYGVKD. The DNA for the CDR3 is TGTGCCATCAGTGATTTTTCGCCGGCTAGCGGGAGCAATGAGCAGTTCTTC. As protein: CAISDFSPASGSNEQFF.

As to this clone: Other nucleotide sequences from this sample produce the same CDR3. The chain is built from TRBV28 and TRBJ2-7; D gene ambiguous. Germline values: CDR1 MDHEN, CDR2 SYDVKM. Trimming stripped 4 bases from V and 3 bases from J, with 4 bases between. CDR3 length: 11 residues. The DNA of the CDR3 is TGTGCCAGCAGTTCCTACTACGAGCAGTACTTC. Protein sequence: CASSSYYEQYF.

The V call is TRBV18, the J call TRBJ1-1; no definite D call. Trimming took off 5 bases at V and 1 base at J, with 14 bases between the two ends. The CDR3 extends over 15 amino acids. Germline CDR1 reads KGHSH; CDR2 reads LQKENI. The DNA of the CDR3 is TGTGCCAGCTCATCCACGACGGACGAGAACACTGAAGCTTTCTTT. Translated, it gives CASSSTTDENTEAFF. Filled out from reference TRBV18 and TRBJ1-1, the complete variable domain reads NAGVMQNPRHLVRRRGQEARLRCSPMKGHSHVYWYRQLPEEGLKFMVYLQKENIIDESGMPKERFSAEFPKEGPSILRIQQVVRGDSAAYFCASSSTTDENTEAFFGQGTRLTVV.

The rearrangement joins TRBV5-5 to TRBJ2-5; D possibly corresponds to TRBD2 (5 bases). Per the germline V gene, CDR1 is SGHKS and CDR2 is YYEKEE (reference sequence). The CDR3 consists of 16 residues. Deletions cut 0 bases from V and 3 bases from J, with 15 bases between. The CDR3 coding sequence is TGTGCCAGCAGCTTGGTCCGGGGAAGGGTGGAAGAGACCCAGTACTTC. The encoded protein is CASSLVRGRVEETQYF. Drawing the rest from reference TRBV5-5 and TRBJ2-5, the complete variable domain is DAGVTQSPTHLIKTRGQQVTLRCSPISGHKSVSWYQQVLGQGPQFIFQYYEKEERGRGNFPDRFSARQFPNYSSELNVNALLLGDSALYLCASSLVRGRVEETQYFGPGTRLLVL.

V usage is TRBV27 and J usage is TRBJ1-2, with a tentative D call TRBD1 (6 bases). Per the germline V gene, CDR1 is MNHEY and CDR2 is SMNVEV (reference sequence). Trimming removed 6 bases at V and 6 bases at J, with 20 bases between. This CDR3 region has 15 residues. The DNA of the CDR3 is TGTGCCAGCAGCCTTACGTACGGGGACACGAATGGCTACACCTTC. Its protein is CASSLTYGDTNGYTF.

The chain employs TRBV28 and TRBJ2-2; 8 bases map to TRBD2. V gave up 10 bases and J gave up 4 bases; unmatched junction bases: 5. Germline V gene data show CDR1 as MDHEN and CDR2 as SYDVKM. CDR3 length equals 13 residues. The CDR3 nucleotides are TGTGCCACGCAGCGGGAGAGCACCGGGGAGCTGTTTTTT. Its protein product is CATQRESTGELFF.

The genes are TRBV7-2 and TRBJ2-1; TRBD2 is a possible D gene (5 bases). CDR3 length: 14 residues. The V gene's germline CDR1 is SGHTA and CDR2 FQGNSA. Trimming removed 5 bases at V and 6 bases at J, with 14 bases between. CDR3 bases: TGTGCCAGCAGCACTCCAGACTACCCCAATGAGCAGTTCTTC. This gives the protein CASSTPDYPNEQFF.

This sequence joins TRBV11-2 and TRBJ2-4; 7 nucleotides align to TRBD1. Germline loops: CDR1 SGHAT, CDR2 FQNNGV. This CDR3 comprises 16 residues. V was clipped by 0 bases and J by 3 bases; unmatched bases: 5. The CDR3 protein is CASSLDRGLDKNIQYF. The DNA of the CDR3 is TGTGCCAGCAGCTTAGACAGGGGGTTGGACAAAAACATTCAGTACTTC.